Listed below are T cell receptor beta chains from one sample, sequenced in a study of blood T cell repertoires in COVID-19. The repertoire was sequenced with immunoSEQ multiplex PCR; TCRdb's copy has only in-frame clones and lacks some. This repertoire shows 9,500 to 15,000 clones, 65% to 90% found once; its top ten account for around 4%. Sequencing input: peripheral blood. These receptors all stem from a woman aged 55-69 years with acute or convalescent COVID-19. The CDR3 runs from the conserved cysteine through the conserved F or W. The D gene is left open where the match is weak. A clone size is listed for some rows: how often the clone was seen (once, few, many), or a class if it is expanded.

d_call,clone_size,v_call,j_call,cdr3_nt,cdr3_aa
NA,NA,TRBV18,TRBJ1-6,TGTGCCAGCTCACCACAGAAGGGGAATAATTCACCCCTCCACTTT,CASSPQKGNNSPLHF
TRBD1,NA,TRBV5-4,TRBJ1-1,TGTGCCAGCAGCCCGGGACAGGGATGGACTGAAGCTTTCTTT,CASSPGQGWTEAFF
NA,once,TRBV15,TRBJ1-2,TGTGCCACCAGCATAGTCCCAAACTATGGCTACACCTTC,CATSIVPNYGYTF
NA,NA,TRBV3-1/TRBV3-2,TRBJ2-5,TGTGCCAGCAGCTACGAAGGGGAACGGCGCGGGACCCAGTACTTC,CASSYEGERRGTQYF
TRBD1,NA,TRBV19,TRBJ1-6,TGTGCCAGTAGCCCACAGGGGGCGTTTTCACCCCTCCACTTT,CASSPQGAFSPLHF
NA,NA,TRBV3-1/TRBV3-2,TRBJ2-7,TGTGCCAGCTCCCTCCGGGGTAGAACGGACGAGCAGTACTTC,CASSLRGRTDEQYF
TRBD1,NA,TRBV15,TRBJ2-1,TGTGCCACCAGCAGAGGGGACAGGGGGAGCAATGAGCAGTTCTTC,CATSRGDRGSNEQFF
TRBD1,NA,TRBV5-1,TRBJ2-2,TGCGCCAGCAGCCCCACTGCGACAGGGGGCGGGGAGCTGTTTTTT,CASSPTATGGGELFF
NA,NA,TRBV15,TRBJ2-7,TGTGCCACCAGCAGAAACGGGGAAGTGGCCTACGAGCAGTACTTC,CATSRNGEVAYEQYF
NA,NA,TRBV11-2,TRBJ1-1,TGTGCCAGCAGCTTAGATCCCGGCAGGGGCACCGCTGAAGCTTTCTTT,CASSLDPGRGTAEAFF
TRBD1,NA,TRBV6-5,TRBJ1-2,TGTGCCAGTGGGACAGGGTTTGGCTACACCTTC,CASGTGFGYTF
NA,NA,TRBV29-1,TRBJ1-4,TGCAGCGTCCTGAGAAATGAAAAACTGTTTTTT,CSVLRNEKLFF
NA,NA,TRBV5-1,TRBJ2-7,TGCGCCAGCAGCTTGCCGACAGTCTCCTACGAGCAGTACTTC,CASSLPTVSYEQYF
NA,NA,TRBV5-6,TRBJ2-1,TGTGCCAGCAGCCTCAGGGGCGTCTACAATGAGCAGTTCTTC,CASSLRGVYNEQFF
NA,NA,TRBV11-2,TRBJ2-1,TGTGCCAGCAGCCCAGTACAGGGTATTCGCTCCTACAATGAGCAGTTCTTC,CASSPVQGIRSYNEQFF
TRBD1,NA,TRBV27,TRBJ1-6,TGTGCCAGCAGTCCGCGGGACAGGGGACCCCTCCACTTT,CASSPRDRGPLHF
TRBD2,NA,TRBV7-2,TRBJ2-1,TGTGCCAGCAGCTTAGCCGCTAGCGGGGGTGGGTCCTACAATGAGCAGTTCTTC,CASSLAASGGGSYNEQFF
NA,NA,TRBV4-1,TRBJ2-7,TGCGCCAGCAGCCAAGGGGGGGAAATTTTTAGCTCCTACGAGCAGTACTTC,CASSQGGEIFSSYEQYF
NA,NA,TRBV5-1,TRBJ2-2,TGCGCCAGCAGCTTGGAAGCCACCGGGGAGCTGTTTTTT,CASSLEATGELFF
NA,NA,TRBV27,TRBJ1-2,TGTGCCAGCAGTTTATCGTTGGACAGTAACTATGGCTACACCTTC,CASSLSLDSNYGYTF
TRBD2,NA,TRBV9,TRBJ2-1,TGTGCCAGCAGCGTAGAGCCCCGGGGTAGCGGGGGGGACGAGCAGTTCTTC,CASSVEPRGSGGDEQFF
NA,NA,TRBV5-4,TRBJ1-1,TGTGCCAGCATTCCCCGAACAGGGAACACTGAAGCTTTCTTT,CASIPRTGNTEAFF
TRBD2,NA,TRBV19,TRBJ2-1,TGTGCCAGTAGTATTTGGGCCGGGGGGACGAATGAGCAGTTCTTC,CASSIWAGGTNEQFF
TRBD1,once,TRBV5-6,TRBJ1-2,TGTGCCAGCAGCTCACTCCGGACAGGGACTTATGGCTACACCTTC,CASSSLRTGTYGYTF
NA,NA,TRBV6-6,TRBJ1-2,TGTGCCAGCAGTTATGAGGGACTAGCGAGTGGCTACACCTTC,CASSYEGLASGYTF
NA,NA,TRBV14,TRBJ1-1,TGTGCCAGCAGCCCCCAGGTCCCGACGGCGTGGGCTTTCTTT,CASSPQVPTAWAFF